This T cell receptor (beta chain) was retrieved from a study of T cells after posttransplantation cyclophosphamide. Study-level findings and limits: Later blood repertoires were often dominated by clones from the donor CD8+ memory compartment. Blood and skin or GI T cell repertoires showed limited TRB overlap.

This clone was found once. Its specificity is unknown. The method was immunoSEQ multiplex PCR; TCRdb's version includes in-frame clones alone and lacks a portion of them. The top ten clones hold approximately 2.6% of a sample with tens of thousands of clones, just over 85% of them seen once. What was sequenced was PBMCs. The clonotype comes from a man aged 30-40 years with a blood cancer, CMV-positive, and with a related stem cell donor.

As DNA, the CDR3 is TGTGCCAGCAAAGTAACTAGCGGGGGGGAAAATGAGCAGTTCTTC. Translating it yields CASKVTSGGENEQFF. The chain joins TRBV2 to TRBJ2-1, with 13 bases fitting TRBD2. The CDR3 totals 15 residues. Trimming took 7 bases from V and 7 from J; bases not matched to a gene: 7. CDR1 and CDR2 (germline): SNHLY, FYNNEI.